A single sample gave rise to the 13 T cell receptor beta chains below, sequenced in a study of T cell clonality in common variable immunodeficiency. Study outcomes and limitations: Reportedly, TCR beta sequences from common variable immunodeficiency showed fewer deletions and N-nucleotide insertions.

These receptors have no identified antigens. Assay used: immunoSEQ multiplex PCR; TCRdb lists only in-frame clones, some missing. Observed in the sample are tens of thousands of clones, none of them singletons. Sequenced material: peripheral blood mononuclear cells. The source of these receptors is a human donor with common variable immunodeficiency.

Remarks on this clone: The missing CDR3 end, 3 residues past where the read stops, is filled in from the germline J gene. The V call is TRBV19, the J call TRBJ1-3, with D perhaps matching TRBD1 (6 bases). Trimming removed 4 bases at V and 3 bases at J, with 13 bases between. The CDR3 extends over 15 amino acids. Looked up from germline, CDR1 is LNHDA and CDR2 is SQIVND (reference sequence). CDR3 sequence reads: CASSNDRLRGNTIYF. CDR3 DNA, as far as it was read: TGTGCCAGTAGTAACGACAGGTTGCGTGGAAACACC.

The CDR3 loop is CASSLARQVNTEAFF. Incomplete CDR3 DNA: TGTGCCAGCAGCTTAGCCCGTCAGGTGAACACTGAA. V usage is TRBV7-9 and J usage is TRBJ1-1; D remains unclear. The CDR3 goes on 3 residues after the read ends, and that part is filled in from the germline J gene. This CDR3 is 15 amino acids long. V shed 0 bases and J shed 0 bases, with 8 bases lying between them. The germline V gene encodes CDR1 SEHNR and CDR2 FQNEAQ (reference sequence). The whole variable domain, remainder taken from reference TRBV7-9 and TRBJ1-1, is DTGVSQNPRHKITKRGQNVTFRCDPISEHNRLYWYRQTLGQGPEFLTYFQNEAQLEKSRLLSDRFSAERPKGSFSTLEIQRTEQGDSAMYLCASSLARQVNTEAFFGQGTRLTVV.

This clone was counted at least ten times. The sequenced part of the CDR3 DNA is TGTGCCTGGAGGCTGACAGGAGCCCAAGAGACC. Its protein product is CAWRLTGAQET. The entire CDR3 protein is CAWRLTGAQETQYF. The rearrangement uses TRBV30 and TRBJ2-5, with D perhaps matching TRBD1 (6 bases). The read stops 3 residues short of the end of the CDR3; the missing end is completed from the germline J gene. Per the germline V gene, CDR1 is GTSNPN and CDR2 is SVGIG (reference sequence). V dropped 3 bases and J dropped 1 base, with 12 bases sitting between them. The CDR3 extends over 14 amino acids.

Concerning this clone itself: The read comes to an end 3 residues before the CDR3 does, leaving the germline J gene to fill in the end. The J gene is TRBJ2-6, the V gene TRBV2; 9 bases align to TRBD2. This CDR3 contains 16 residues. Looked up from germline, CDR1 is SNHLY and CDR2 is FYNNEI. The junction had 5 bases not matched to a gene; V was cut back by 8 bases and J by 0 bases. The CDR3 is CASRLAENSGANVLTF. The covered CDR3 bases are TGTGCCAGCCGACTAGCGGAGAACTCTGGGGCCAACGTC.

This clone was seen a handful of times. The observed sequence ends 3 residues before the CDR3 terminus, with the missing tail filled in from the germline J gene. The chain joins TRBV18 to TRBJ1-2; 9 nucleotides line up with TRBD1. Germline lookup yields CDR1 KGHSH and CDR2 LQKENI. With 2 bases clipped from V and 4 bases from J, the junction kept 5 bases outside the gene matches. The CDR3 totals 15 residues. The CDR3 region is CASSPGQGSGYGYTF. The covered CDR3 bases are TGTGCCAGCTCACCAGGACAGGGGTCCGGCTATGGC. The full variable domain, in which reference TRBV18 and TRBJ1-2 provide the parts outside the CDR3, is NAGVMQNPRHLVRRRGQEARLRCSPMKGHSHVYWYRQLPEEGLKFMVYLQKENIIDESGMPKERFSAEFPKEGPSILRIQQVVRGDSAAYFCASSPGQGSGYGYTFGSGTRLTVV.

Many counts were recorded for this clone. The CDR3 reads CASSATSGWNNEQFF. CDR3 DNA, as far as it was read: TGTGCCAGCAGTGCCACTAGCGGGTGGAACAATGAG. This chain connects TRBV2 to TRBJ2-1, with 9 bases aligning to TRBD2. The missing CDR3 end, 3 residues past where the read stops, is filled in from the germline J gene. The CDR3 length is 15 residues. The J segment lost 5 bases and the V segment lost 4 bases, leaving 6 bases of the junction unmatched. Germline loops: CDR1 SNHLY, CDR2 FYNNEI.

This clone showed up many times. The read terminates 3 residues before the CDR3 end, so the remaining end is supplied by the germline J gene. The chain combines TRBV2 with TRBJ1-1; no clear D gene. The V gene lost 2 bases and the J gene lost 0 bases, with 7 bases spanning the gap. Germline V CDR1 and CDR2: SNHLY, FYNNEI. This CDR3 comprises 14 residues. CDR3 region: CASSEKALNTEAFF. The part of the CDR3 DNA that was read is TGTGCCAGCAGTGAAAAGGCCTTGAACACTGAA.

This clone was seen a few times. The DNA ends 3 residues before the CDR3 does, and the rest of the CDR3 is filled in from the germline J gene. V is TRBV5-1 and J is TRBJ2-1, with D tentatively TRBD1 (6 bases). Trimming took 0 bases from V and 0 from J, leaving 13 bases between them. The length of the CDR3 is 17 residues. The germline V gene has CDR1 SGHRS and CDR2 YFSETQ. The part of the CDR3 DNA that was read is TGCGCCAGCAGCTTGGGACCTAGGGGGAACTCCTACAATGAG. The encoded protein is CASSLGPRGNSYNE. The CDR3 as a whole reads CASSLGPRGNSYNEQFF.

This clone was detected a few times. Sequencing ends 3 residues short of the CDR3 end; the germline J gene provides the rest. This same CDR3 is encoded by further DNA sequences in the sample. The genes are TRBV19 and TRBJ1-5, with D possibly being TRBD1 (5 bases). Germline-derived CDR1 and CDR2 are LNHDA and SQIVND (reference sequence). Trimming removed 7 bases from V and 2 bases from J, with 18 bases in between. The CDR3 loop spans 16 amino acids. The CDR3 sequence is CASNPTGRVGNQPQHF. Incomplete CDR3 DNA: TGTGCCAGTAATCCCACCGGCAGGGTGGGCAATCAGCCC.

Ten or more counts support this clone. The read ends 3 residues early relative to the CDR3; the germline J gene fills the gap. This chain joins TRBV6-1 and TRBJ1-5; D call uncertain. Germline V gene lookup returns CDR1 MNHNS and CDR2 SASEGT. V was cut by 4 bases and J by 5 bases, with 12 bases left in between. This CDR3 has 14 residues. The DNA read from the CDR3 is TGTGCCAGCAGTGTAGGGCCTTCGGATCAGCCC. It encodes CASSVGPSDQP. The CDR3 in full is CASSVGPSDQPQHF.

This clone was seen repeatedly, ten times or more. The read terminates 3 residues ahead of where the CDR3 ends, so the germline J gene completes it. The chain couples TRBV19 to TRBJ2-2; D unresolved. V was pared by 3 bases and J by 5 bases, with 19 bases between. The length of the CDR3 is 17 residues. Germline loops: CDR1 LNHDA, CDR2 SQIVND (reference sequence). The CDR3 here is CASSIRVRQKKTGELFF. The sequenced part of the CDR3 DNA is TGTGCCAGTAGTATTCGTGTAAGGCAAAAAAAGACCGGGGAG.

This clone appeared a few times. The CDR3 end lies 3 residues beyond the end of the read and is filled in from the germline J gene. The V call is TRBV20-1, the J call TRBJ2-7, with a possible D match to TRBD1 (6 bases). Germline V gene data show CDR1 as DFQATT and CDR2 as SNEGSKA (reference sequence). With 7 bases removed from V and 4 bases from J, the gap between germline ends came to 14 bases. This CDR3 has 12 residues. CDR3 DNA, as far as it was read: TGCAGTGTACCGGGACATCAGTACGAG. It encodes CSVPGHQYE. The CDR3 in its entirety is CSVPGHQYEQYF.

This clone came up many times. The CDR3 extends 3 residues past the end of the read, so its final part is completed from the germline J gene. The V and J genes are TRBV6-1 and TRBJ2-7, with D possibly matching TRBD2 (5 bases). Deletions cut 0 bases from V and 5 bases from J, with 14 bases between. The length of the CDR3 is 15 residues. Germline values: CDR1 MNHNS, CDR2 SASEGT. The sequenced part of the CDR3 DNA is TGTGCCAGCAGTGAAGCCCTACTAGGAGCTGACGAG. This codes for CASSEALLGADE. The entire CDR3 sequence reads CASSEALLGADEQYF.